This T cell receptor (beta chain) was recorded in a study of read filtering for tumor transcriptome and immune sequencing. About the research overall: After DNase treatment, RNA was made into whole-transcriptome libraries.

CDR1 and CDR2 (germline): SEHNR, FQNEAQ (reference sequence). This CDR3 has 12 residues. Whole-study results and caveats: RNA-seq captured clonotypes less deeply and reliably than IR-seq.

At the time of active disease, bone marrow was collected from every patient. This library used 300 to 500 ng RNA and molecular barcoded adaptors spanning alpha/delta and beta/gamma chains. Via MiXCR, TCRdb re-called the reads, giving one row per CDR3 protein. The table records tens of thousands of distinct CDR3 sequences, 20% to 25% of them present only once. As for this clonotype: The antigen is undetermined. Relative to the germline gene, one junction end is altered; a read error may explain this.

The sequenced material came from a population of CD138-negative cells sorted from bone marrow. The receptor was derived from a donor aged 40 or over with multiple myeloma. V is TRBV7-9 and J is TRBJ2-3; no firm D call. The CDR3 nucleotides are TGTGTCAGCAGCCCGAGCACAGATACGCAGTATTTT. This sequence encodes CVSSPSTDTQYF.